The clone carrying this T cell receptor (beta chain) was found a few times. The sample comes from a study of regulatory T cells in long-lasting Graves disease. Libraries of TCR beta came from iRepertoire HTBI primers plus Arm-PCR of CDR3 regions. Each CDR3 protein gets one entry after TCRdb re-called the multiplex PCR reads with MiXCR. This table has hundreds of thousands of distinct CDR3 sequences, 22% appearing once. Time point in this sample: persistent/refractory GD, antithyroid drugs over 5 years with positive TRAb. PBMCs provided the RNA from which the TCR library was made. Trimming took 0 bases from V and 0 from J, leaving 27 bases between them. This CDR3 is 23 amino acids long. CDR1 and CDR2 from the germline V gene are LNHNV and YYDKDF (reference sequence).

The sequenced sample was peripheral blood mononuclear cells (PBMCs), obtained when the disease was refractory, from a patient treated with antithyroid drugs. V is TRBV15 and J is TRBJ2-6, with D tentatively TRBD2 (7 bases). The sequence was obtained from a female donor with Graves disease. In DNA, the CDR3 is TGTGCCACCAGCAGAGATGTGGGGGATGGCGGGGGACACCCTAACTCTGGGGCCAACGTCCTGACTTTC. This translates into CATSRDVGDGGGHPNSGANVLTF. The complete variable domain, with remaining parts taken from reference TRBV15 and TRBJ2-6, reads DAMVIQNPRYQVTQFGKPVTLSCSQTLNHNVMYWYQQKSSQAPKLLFHYYDKDFNNEADTPDNFQSRRPNTSFCFLDIRSPGLGDTAMYLCATSRDVGDGGGHPNSGANVLTFGAGSRLTVL.